These T cell receptor beta chains were read from a single sample in a study of blood T cell repertoires in COVID-19. The assay was immunoSEQ multiplex PCR, and TCRdb's table has in-frame clones only and misses some. The sample records fewer than 700,000 clones, around 90% being singletons. Sequenced sample: peripheral blood. The receptor set was obtained from a woman aged 45-59 years with COVID-19, enrolled during active disease. CDR3s include the opening cysteine and the closing phenylalanine or tryptophan. The order of the fields is J gene, V gene, D gene, clone size, CDR3 protein, CDR3 DNA. D genes are given only for firm matches. Size tells how often a clone was seen (once, few, many) or the class of an expanded clone, and some rows leave it out.

J: TRBJ1-5; V: TRBV21-1; D: NA; size: NA; CDR3: CASRVGQGIRNQPQHF; DNA: NA
J: TRBJ2-2; V: TRBV6-2/TRBV6-3; D: NA; size: NA; CDR3: CASSLLGELFF; DNA: TGTGCCAGCAGCTTACTCGGGGAGCTGTTTTTT
J: TRBJ1-6; V: TRBV5-5; D: NA; size: NA; CDR3: CASSAGFSNSPLHF; DNA: TGTGCCAGCAGCGCGGGATTCAGTAATTCACCCCTCCACTTT
J: TRBJ2-7; V: TRBV7-9; D: TRBD2; size: NA; CDR3: CASSFAGVREQYF; DNA: TGTGCCAGCAGCTTTGCGGGGGTGCGAGAGCAGTACTTC
J: TRBJ1-5; V: TRBV6-5; D: NA; size: NA; CDR3: CAIAADRRGAQHF; DNA: TGTGCCATCGCGGCCGACCGGCGCGGGGCCCAGCATTTT
J: TRBJ2-2; V: TRBV5-1; D: NA; size: NA; CDR3: CASSLETSGGELFF; DNA: TGCGCCAGCAGCTTGGAGACCTCCGGGGGGGAGCTGTTTTTT
J: TRBJ2-1; V: TRBV10-1; D: NA; size: NA; CDR3: CASSEIRGESYNEQFF; DNA: TGCGCCAGCAGTGAGATCCGCGGGGAGAGCTACAATGAGCAGTTCTTC
J: TRBJ1-1; V: TRBV21-1; D: NA; size: NA; CDR3: CASTQVGENTEAFF; DNA: TGTGCCAGCACCCAGGTGGGAGAGAACACTGAAGCTTTCTTT
J: TRBJ2-7; V: TRBV18; D: TRBD1; size: NA; CDR3: CASSPSLAGTGRYEQYF; DNA: TGTGCCAGCTCACCCTCCCTCGCCGGGACAGGGCGTTACGAGCAGTACTTC
J: TRBJ1-1; V: TRBV5-6; D: TRBD1; size: NA; CDR3: CASSPPRRGNFRDTEAFF; DNA: TGTGCCAGCAGCCCCCCCCGCAGGGGGAACTTCAGGGACACTGAAGCTTTCTTT
J: TRBJ2-1; V: TRBV28; D: NA; size: NA; CDR3: CASSATNGYNEQFF; DNA: TGTGCCAGCAGTGCGACTAACGGCTACAATGAGCAGTTCTTC
J: TRBJ2-3; V: TRBV6-5; D: NA; size: NA; CDR3: CASGPGADPTDTQYF; DNA: TGTGCCAGCGGACCTGGGGCTGATCCGACAGATACGCAGTATTTT
J: TRBJ1-6; V: TRBV5-1; D: TRBD1; size: NA; CDR3: CASSSSPGQLSSYNSPLHF; DNA: TGCGCCAGCAGCTCATCCCCGGGACAGCTAAGCTCCTATAATTCACCCCTCCACTTT
J: TRBJ1-4; V: TRBV3-1/TRBV3-2; D: TRBD1; size: NA; CDR3: CASSQDGTAGGKLFF; DNA: TGTGCCAGCAGCCAAGACGGCACAGCAGGGGGAAAACTGTTTTTT
J: TRBJ2-5; V: TRBV20-1; D: NA; size: NA; CDR3: CSASGTGQETQYF; DNA: TGCAGTGCTAGTGGTACAGGCCAAGAGACCCAGTACTTC
J: TRBJ2-7; V: TRBV6-6; D: TRBD1; size: NA; CDR3: CATRTGYEQYF; DNA: TGTGCCACCAGGACAGGCTACGAGCAGTACTTC
J: TRBJ1-1; V: TRBV30; D: TRBD1; size: NA; CDR3: CASGQGTEAFF; DNA: TGTGCCTCTGGACAGGGCACTGAAGCTTTCTTT
J: TRBJ2-5; V: TRBV28; D: TRBD1; size: NA; CDR3: CASSPLQGLGETQYF; DNA: TGTGCCAGCAGTCCCTTACAGGGGCTAGGGGAGACCCAGTACTTC
J: TRBJ1-2; V: TRBV27; D: TRBD1; size: NA; CDR3: CASSLQGAGGYTF; DNA: TGTGCCAGCAGTTTGCAGGGGGCGGGTGGCTACACCTTC
J: TRBJ2-7; V: TRBV10-3; D: NA; size: NA; CDR3: CAISDLAGGYEQYF; DNA: TGTGCCATCAGTGACCTGGCAGGAGGCTACGAGCAGTACTTC
J: TRBJ2-2; V: TRBV7-2; D: NA; size: NA; CDR3: CASSPTRLNTGELFF; DNA: TGTGCCAGCAGCCCGACTAGATTGAACACCGGGGAGCTGTTTTTT
J: TRBJ2-7; V: TRBV27; D: TRBD1; size: NA; CDR3: CASSLTRGFSYEQYF; DNA: TGTGCCAGCAGTTTGACCAGGGGGTTCTCCTACGAGCAGTACTTC
J: TRBJ1-1; V: TRBV2; D: TRBD1; size: NA; CDR3: CASRTQRTGGDEAFF; DNA: TGTGCCAGCAGGACCCAACGGACAGGGGGCGATGAAGCTTTCTTT
J: TRBJ2-1; V: TRBV5-1; D: NA; size: NA; CDR3: CASSFQESGNEQFF; DNA: TGCGCCAGCAGCTTCCAGGAAAGTGGCAATGAGCAGTTCTTC
J: TRBJ1-4; V: TRBV5-6; D: NA; size: NA; CDR3: CASSLIRNPGELFF; DNA: TGTGCCAGCAGCTTGATCAGGAATCCCGGGGAACTGTTTTTT
J: TRBJ2-7; V: TRBV9; D: NA; size: NA; CDR3: CASSPLEVTYEQYF; DNA: TGTGCCAGCAGCCCCCTTGAGGTCACCTACGAGCAGTACTTC
J: TRBJ2-7; V: TRBV9; D: NA; size: NA; CDR3: CASSVAAGFYEQYF; DNA: TGTGCCAGCAGCGTAGCCGCAGGGTTCTACGAGCAGTACTTC
J: TRBJ1-1; V: TRBV11-1; D: NA; size: NA; CDR3: CASSLLVSTEAFF; DNA: TGTGCCAGCAGCTTACTAGTTTCCACTGAAGCTTTCTTT
J: TRBJ1-5; V: TRBV3-1/TRBV3-2; D: TRBD1; size: few; CDR3: CASSHSTGGNQPQHF; DNA: TGTGCCAGCAGCCATTCCACAGGGGGCAATCAGCCCCAGCATTTT
J: TRBJ1-1; V: TRBV30; D: NA; size: NA; CDR3: CAWYRARGNTEAFF; DNA: TGTGCCTGGTACAGGGCCCGGGGGAACACTGAAGCTTTCTTT
J: TRBJ1-2; V: TRBV12-5; D: TRBD1; size: many; CDR3: CASGPGQGVIGYTF; DNA: TGTGCTAGTGGGCCGGGACAGGGAGTTATAGGCTACACCTTC
J: TRBJ2-3; V: TRBV6-5; D: NA; size: NA; CDR3: CASRQHASTDTQYF; DNA: TGTGCCAGCCGACAGCACGCTAGCACAGATACGCAGTATTTT
J: TRBJ1-3; V: TRBV7-9; D: TRBD1; size: NA; CDR3: CASSSGTGQGNTIYF; DNA: TGTGCCAGCAGCTCCGGGACAGGGCAAGGAAACACCATATATTTT
J: TRBJ1-6; V: TRBV5-4; D: NA; size: NA; CDR3: CASSLRQTNNSPLHF; DNA: TGTGCCAGCAGCTTGCGACAGACGAATAATTCACCCCTCCACTTT
J: TRBJ1-6; V: TRBV27; D: NA; size: NA; CDR3: CASSLYGARSPLHF; DNA: TGTGCCAGCAGTTTATATGGGGCGAGGTCACCCCTCCACTTT
J: TRBJ1-2; V: TRBV2; D: TRBD1; size: NA; CDR3: CASLFRDSLYGYTF; DNA: TGTGCCAGCCTTTTCCGGGACAGCTTATATGGCTACACCTTC
J: TRBJ1-6; V: TRBV5-4; D: TRBD1; size: NA; CDR3: CATSRQGHSPLHF; DNA: TGTGCCACCTCGAGACAGGGTCATTCACCCCTCCACTTT
J: TRBJ1-2; V: TRBV4-1; D: TRBD1; size: NA; CDR3: CASSQEQATGETYGYTF; DNA: TGCGCCAGCAGCCAAGAACAGGCGACAGGGGAAACCTATGGCTACACCTTC
J: TRBJ1-1; V: TRBV11-2; D: TRBD1; size: NA; CDR3: CASSLGRTGTGSSQAFF; DNA: TGTGCCAGCAGCTTGGGACGGACCGGGACAGGGAGTTCGCAAGCTTTCTTT
J: TRBJ2-7; V: TRBV10-2; D: TRBD2; size: NA; CDR3: CASAETSGAYEQYF; DNA: TGCGCCAGCGCCGAGACTAGCGGGGCCTACGAGCAGTACTTC
J: TRBJ1-1; V: TRBV5-6; D: NA; size: NA; CDR3: CASSLLSTEAFF; DNA: TGTGCCAGCAGCTTGTTGAGCACTGAAGCTTTCTTT
J: TRBJ1-2; V: TRBV5-8; D: NA; size: NA; CDR3: CASSFPGGSYGYTF; DNA: TGTGCCAGCAGCTTCCCCGGCGGAAGCTATGGCTACACCTTC
J: TRBJ2-3; V: TRBV3-1/TRBV3-2; D: NA; size: NA; CDR3: CASSSRGSSTDTQYF; DNA: TGTGCCAGCAGCTCGCGCGGGTCTAGCACAGATACGCAGTATTTT
J: TRBJ1-2; V: TRBV27; D: TRBD1; size: NA; CDR3: CASSLSTPGTGYYGYTF; DNA: TGTGCCAGCAGTTTAAGCACCCCCGGGACAGGGTACTATGGCTACACCTTC
J: TRBJ2-7; V: TRBV6-5; D: TRBD1; size: NA; CDR3: CASRGQLYEQYF; DNA: TGTGCCAGCAGGGGACAGCTCTACGAGCAGTACTTC
J: TRBJ2-6; V: TRBV6-6; D: NA; size: once; CDR3: CASSYLSSGANVLTF; DNA: TGTGCCAGCAGTTACCTGAGCTCTGGGGCCAACGTCCTGACTTTC
J: TRBJ2-7; V: TRBV29-1; D: NA; size: NA; CDR3: CSVADASSYEQYF; DNA: TGCAGCGTTGCCGATGCCAGCTCCTACGAGCAGTACTTC
J: TRBJ1-5; V: TRBV27; D: NA; size: few; CDR3: CASSFRGFNQPQHF; DNA: TGTGCCAGCAGTTTTCGGGGGTTTAATCAGCCCCAGCATTTT
J: TRBJ1-1; V: TRBV27; D: NA; size: NA; CDR3: CASSLGSMNTEAFF; DNA: TGTGCCAGCAGTTTGGGCAGCATGAACACTGAAGCTTTCTTT
J: TRBJ1-2; V: TRBV5-5; D: TRBD1; size: NA; CDR3: CASSSAGGLDGYTF; DNA: TGTGCCAGCAGCTCGGCAGGGGGCTTGGATGGCTACACCTTC
J: TRBJ1-3; V: TRBV4-2; D: NA; size: NA; CDR3: CASSQSGQSGNTIYF; DNA: TGTGCCAGCAGCCAATCAGGACAATCCGGAAACACCATATATTTT
J: TRBJ2-3; V: TRBV5-1; D: TRBD1; size: few; CDR3: CASSFGQGADTDTQYF; DNA: TGCGCCAGCAGCTTCGGACAGGGGGCTGACACAGATACGCAGTATTTT
J: TRBJ2-3; V: TRBV27; D: TRBD1; size: NA; CDR3: CASSGTGPFSGTDTQYF; DNA: TGTGCCTCGTCCGGGACAGGCCCCTTTTCGGGCACAGATACGCAGTATTTT
J: TRBJ2-1; V: TRBV2; D: NA; size: NA; CDR3: CASKEGGVYNEQFF; DNA: TGTGCCAGCAAGGAGGGCGGGGTTTACAATGAGCAGTTCTTC
J: TRBJ1-1; V: TRBV19; D: NA; size: NA; CDR3: CASSLGRDTEAFF; DNA: TGTGCCAGTAGTCTCGGCAGGGACACTGAAGCTTTCTTT
J: TRBJ2-1; V: TRBV2; D: TRBD1; size: NA; CDR3: CASEGQGTYNEQFF; DNA: TGTGCCAGCGAAGGACAGGGCACCTACAATGAGCAGTTCTTC
J: TRBJ2-3; V: TRBV9; D: TRBD2; size: once; CDR3: CASSESGGISTDTQYF; DNA: TGTGCCAGCAGCGAGTCGGGGGGTATTAGCACAGATACGCAGTATTTT
J: TRBJ2-3; V: TRBV5-5; D: TRBD2; size: NA; CDR3: CASSFLYGGITDTQYF; DNA: TGTGCCAGCAGCTTTCTCTACGGGGGGATCACAGATACGCAGTATTTT
J: TRBJ2-2; V: TRBV3-1/TRBV3-2; D: TRBD1; size: NA; CDR3: CASSPGTGAGELFF; DNA: TGTGCCAGCAGCCCCGGGACAGGCGCCGGGGAGCTGTTTTTT
J: TRBJ1-2; V: TRBV5-6; D: TRBD1; size: NA; CDR3: CASSLGTGRGHGYTF; DNA: TGTGCCAGCAGCTTGGGGACAGGTAGAGGCCATGGCTACACCTTC